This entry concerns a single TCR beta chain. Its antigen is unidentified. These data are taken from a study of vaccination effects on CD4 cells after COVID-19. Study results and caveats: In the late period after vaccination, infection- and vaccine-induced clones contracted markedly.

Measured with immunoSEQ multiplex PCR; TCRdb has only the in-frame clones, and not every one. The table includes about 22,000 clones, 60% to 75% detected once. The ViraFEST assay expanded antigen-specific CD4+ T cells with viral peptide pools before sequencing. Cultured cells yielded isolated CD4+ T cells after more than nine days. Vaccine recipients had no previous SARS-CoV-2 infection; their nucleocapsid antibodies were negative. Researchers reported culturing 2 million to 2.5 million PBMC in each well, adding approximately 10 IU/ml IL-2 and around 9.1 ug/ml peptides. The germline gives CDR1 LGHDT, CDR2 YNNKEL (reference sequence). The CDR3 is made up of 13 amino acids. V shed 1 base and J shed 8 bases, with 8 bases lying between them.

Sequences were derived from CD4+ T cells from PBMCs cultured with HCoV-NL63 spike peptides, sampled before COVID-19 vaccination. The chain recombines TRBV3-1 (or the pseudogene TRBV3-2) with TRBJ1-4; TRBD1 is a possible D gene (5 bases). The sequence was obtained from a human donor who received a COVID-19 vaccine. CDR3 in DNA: TGTGCCAGCAGCCAAGGGGGCGCCGAAAAACTGTTTTTT. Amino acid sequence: CASSQGGAEKLFF.